This T cell receptor (beta chain) was profiled in a study of cytomegalovirus exposure and HLA in healthy donors. Study outcomes and limitations: The study found most TCR sequences rare, yet found some public TCRs in many donors.

Of note for this clone: Its antigen is as yet unknown.

Here immunoSEQ multiplex PCR was the method, and the copy in TCRdb shows in-frame clones only, minus some. This table has under 350,000 clones, 80% to 90% appearing once. The germline CDR1 and CDR2 sequences are SGHDT and YYEEEE. V lost 2 bases, J lost 4 bases, and 7 bases stayed unmatched. The CDR3 contains 15 residues. The TCR comes from a woman younger than 30 in good health and CMV-seronegative. The chain is built from TRBV5-6 and TRBJ2-5, with TRBD2 identical over 8 bases. The specimen sequenced was PBMCs. This CDR3 is CASSLGSGVPETQYF. CDR3 nucleotide sequence: TGTGCCAGCAGCTTAGGTAGCGGGGTTCCAGAGACCCAGTACTTC.